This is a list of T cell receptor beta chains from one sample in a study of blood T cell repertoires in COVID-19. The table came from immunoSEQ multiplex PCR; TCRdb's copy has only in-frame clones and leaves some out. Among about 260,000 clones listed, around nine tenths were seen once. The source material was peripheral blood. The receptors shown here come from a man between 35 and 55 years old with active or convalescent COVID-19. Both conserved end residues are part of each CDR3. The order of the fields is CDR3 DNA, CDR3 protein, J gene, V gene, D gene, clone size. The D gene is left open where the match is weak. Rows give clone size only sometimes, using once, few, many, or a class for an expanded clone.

DNA: TGTGCCAGCAGCTCCTCGCTGGTACAGGGTCAGTACTTC
CDR3: CASSSSLVQGQYF
J: TRBJ2-7
V: TRBV5-4
D: -
size: -

DNA: TGTGCCAGCAGCCACCTCCGGGACAGGGCTTTCTTT
CDR3: CASSHLRDRAFF
J: TRBJ1-1
V: TRBV3-1/TRBV3-2
D: TRBD1
size: -

DNA: TGTGCCAGCATTCCCGACCGACGGGACAGCCACTACGAGCAGTACTTC
CDR3: CASIPDRRDSHYEQYF
J: TRBJ2-7
V: TRBV28
D: TRBD1
size: medium-sized

DNA: TGTGCCAGCAGCGCGACTAGCGGGAGTGAGACCCAGTACTTC
CDR3: CASSATSGSETQYF
J: TRBJ2-5
V: TRBV11-3
D: TRBD2
size: few

DNA: TGTGCCAGCAGCCCCGGCGCGGGTTCACCCCTCCACTTT
CDR3: CASSPGAGSPLHF
J: TRBJ1-6
V: TRBV7-9
D: -
size: -

DNA: TGTGCCAGCAGCCATTCGACGCGGGGAGACGAGCAGTACTTC
CDR3: CASSHSTRGDEQYF
J: TRBJ2-7
V: TRBV3-1/TRBV3-2
D: -
size: -

DNA: TGTGCCAGCAGTGAAGGGGGAGATTCTAACTATGGCTACACCTTC
CDR3: CASSEGGDSNYGYTF
J: TRBJ1-2
V: TRBV6-1
D: -
size: -

DNA: TGTGCCAGCAGCGGCCGTTTTGGGCAGAGCGGTATCACCGGGGAGCTGTTTTTT
CDR3: CASSGRFGQSGITGELFF
J: TRBJ2-2
V: TRBV11-3
D: -
size: -

DNA: TGTGCCATTTTCGCGGGGCTCACAGATACGCAGTATTTT
CDR3: CAIFAGLTDTQYF
J: TRBJ2-3
V: TRBV6-5
D: -
size: -

DNA: TGTGCCAGCAGCCAAGGTGTGGGCTCGGAGACCCAGTACTTC
CDR3: CASSQGVGSETQYF
J: TRBJ2-5
V: TRBV3-1/TRBV3-2
D: -
size: -

DNA: TGTGCCAGCACCTCGGGTGTCGGCTATGGCTACACCTTC
CDR3: CASTSGVGYGYTF
J: TRBJ1-2
V: TRBV28
D: -
size: -

DNA: TGTGCCAGCAGCCGCCAGACAGGGCGCAATCAGCCCCAGCATTTT
CDR3: CASSRQTGRNQPQHF
J: TRBJ1-5
V: TRBV3-1/TRBV3-2
D: TRBD1
size: -

DNA: TGTGCCAGCAGCGCGCGGCCGTTAGCGGAGGGGATCTACAATGAGCAGTTCTTC
CDR3: CASSARPLAEGIYNEQFF
J: TRBJ2-1
V: TRBV9
D: -
size: -

DNA: TGTGCCAGCAGCCCTGTAGGGACTAGCGGCTACAATGAGCAGTTCTTC
CDR3: CASSPVGTSGYNEQFF
J: TRBJ2-1
V: TRBV3-1/TRBV3-2
D: TRBD2
size: -

DNA: TGCGCCAGCAGCCAAGATAAGCTAGCGGGGGGCTCGGATGAGCAGTTCTTC
CDR3: CASSQDKLAGGSDEQFF
J: TRBJ2-1
V: TRBV4-1
D: TRBD2
size: -

DNA: TGTGCCTGGAGTCGGGAGGGCCTCTACGAGCAGTACTTC
CDR3: CAWSREGLYEQYF
J: TRBJ2-7
V: TRBV30
D: TRBD2
size: -

DNA: TGTGCCAGCAGCTTAGTCGGGGTCGGGGGAAACACCATATATTTT
CDR3: CASSLVGVGGNTIYF
J: TRBJ1-3
V: TRBV7-8
D: -
size: -

DNA: TGTGCCAGCTCACCACCGGGAAGCGGCGCGGACTACAATGAGCAGTTCTTC
CDR3: CASSPPGSGADYNEQFF
J: TRBJ2-1
V: TRBV18
D: -
size: -

DNA: TGCGCCAGCAGCCCCGACAGGTTCGTGGGCTACACCTTC
CDR3: CASSPDRFVGYTF
J: TRBJ1-2
V: TRBV5-1
D: -
size: -

DNA: TGTGCCAGCAGCACCTGGACTAGCGGGAGTGGTACCGGGGAGCTGTTTTTT
CDR3: CASSTWTSGSGTGELFF
J: TRBJ2-2
V: TRBV11-3
D: TRBD2
size: once

DNA: TGCGCCAGCAGTGGTCCCTCCACACATGAGCAGTTCTTC
CDR3: CASSGPSTHEQFF
J: TRBJ2-1
V: TRBV10-1
D: -
size: -

DNA: TGTGCCAGCAGCTCGGGGGGTGAAAAACTGTTTTTT
CDR3: CASSSGGEKLFF
J: TRBJ1-4
V: TRBV5-6
D: -
size: -

DNA: TGTGCCACCAGTGTCCCTGGAGGGGCTCGGGCAGATACGCAGTATTTT
CDR3: CATSVPGGARADTQYF
J: TRBJ2-3
V: TRBV24-1
D: -
size: -

DNA: TGTGCTAGTGCCTCCGATATCGGAGCGGGCCTTTCACCCCTCCACTTT
CDR3: CASASDIGAGLSPLHF
J: TRBJ1-6
V: TRBV12-5
D: -
size: -

DNA: TGTGCCTGGGGGGACAGAAATAATTCACCCCTCCACTTT
CDR3: CAWGDRNNSPLHF
J: TRBJ1-6
V: TRBV30
D: TRBD1
size: -

DNA: TGTGCCAGCAGCTTTTCGACAGGGAGAATCTACGAGCAGTACTTC
CDR3: CASSFSTGRIYEQYF
J: TRBJ2-7
V: TRBV11-3
D: TRBD1
size: -

DNA: TGTGCCTGGAGTGTAACAGGGGGGTACAATGAGCAGTTCTTC
CDR3: CAWSVTGGYNEQFF
J: TRBJ2-1
V: TRBV30
D: TRBD1
size: once

DNA: TGTGCCAGCAGTTCCGAGGACAGGGTGATTCCTCAAGAGACCCAGTACTTC
CDR3: CASSSEDRVIPQETQYF
J: TRBJ2-5
V: TRBV28
D: TRBD1
size: -

DNA: TGTGCCAGCAGCCAAGGGGCAAACACCATATATTTT
CDR3: CASSQGANTIYF
J: TRBJ1-3
V: TRBV7-6
D: -
size: -

DNA: TGTGCCAGCAGTGACAGGGTTTCTGGGGCCAACGTCCTGACTTTC
CDR3: CASSDRVSGANVLTF
J: TRBJ2-6
V: TRBV6-6
D: TRBD1
size: -

DNA: TGTGCCAGCAGCCAAGCGGGAGCCAGGAACAATGAGCAGTTCTTC
CDR3: CASSQAGARNNEQFF
J: TRBJ2-1
V: TRBV6-5
D: TRBD2
size: -

DNA: TGCGCCAGCAGCATAGAAGGCAGGGACACAGATACGCAGTATTTT
CDR3: CASSIEGRDTDTQYF
J: TRBJ2-3
V: TRBV5-1
D: -
size: many

DNA: TGCGCCAGCAAGCGGGGGAGACAAGAGACCCAGTACTTC
CDR3: CASKRGRQETQYF
J: TRBJ2-5
V: TRBV10-2
D: TRBD2
size: -

DNA: TGCGCCAGCAGCTTTACAGGGGCCCGCTCCTACGAGCAGTACTTC
CDR3: CASSFTGARSYEQYF
J: TRBJ2-7
V: TRBV5-1
D: TRBD1
size: -

DNA: TGTGCCACCAGTGATTGGCAGAACACTGAAGCTTTCTTT
CDR3: CATSDWQNTEAFF
J: TRBJ1-1
V: TRBV24-1
D: -
size: -

DNA: TGTGCCAGCAGCCCCACTAGCGGGGGCATCTACGAGCAGTACTTC
CDR3: CASSPTSGGIYEQYF
J: TRBJ2-7
V: TRBV5-4
D: TRBD2
size: -

DNA: TGCGCCAGCAGCGCTCTGGGACAGGGGGAGACTGAAGCTTTCTTT
CDR3: CASSALGQGETEAFF
J: TRBJ1-1
V: TRBV5-1
D: TRBD1
size: -

DNA: TGTGCCAGCAGCGGACAGGTGAGCTCCTACGAGCAGTACTTC
CDR3: CASSGQVSSYEQYF
J: TRBJ2-7
V: TRBV6-5
D: TRBD1
size: -

DNA: TGTGCCACCCGGACGGGGGGCACAGATACGCAGTATTTT
CDR3: CATRTGGTDTQYF
J: TRBJ2-3
V: TRBV28
D: -
size: -

DNA: TGTGCCACCAGCAGAGACCCGGGAGGAACCAAAAACATTCAGTACTTC
CDR3: CATSRDPGGTKNIQYF
J: TRBJ2-4
V: TRBV15
D: TRBD2
size: -

DNA: TGTGCCAGCAGATCGGGACAGGGCGCGGCTTTAGGAAACACCATATATTTT
CDR3: CASRSGQGAALGNTIYF
J: TRBJ1-3
V: TRBV6-8
D: TRBD1
size: -

DNA: TGTGCCAGCAGCTTATTCGGGACAGGTTCTGGGGCCAACGTCCTGACTTTC
CDR3: CASSLFGTGSGANVLTF
J: TRBJ2-6
V: TRBV7-9
D: TRBD1
size: -

DNA: TGTGCCAGCAGCCAAGGTCCTAGCACAGATACGCAGTATTTT
CDR3: CASSQGPSTDTQYF
J: TRBJ2-3
V: TRBV3-1/TRBV3-2
D: -
size: -

DNA: TGTGCCAGCAGCTCCGGGACAGGGAGACAGGAAAACTTC
CDR3: CASSSGTGRQENF
J: TRBJ1-2
V: TRBV11-1
D: TRBD1
size: -

DNA: TGTGCCAGCAGTTCCGGACTAGCGGGGGGGCCAGGGGCAGATACGCAGTATTTT
CDR3: CASSSGLAGGPGADTQYF
J: TRBJ2-3
V: TRBV7-6
D: TRBD2
size: -

DNA: TGTGCCAGCAGCCCCGGGGGGGGCTACGAGCAGTACTTC
CDR3: CASSPGGGYEQYF
J: TRBJ2-7
V: TRBV5-6
D: TRBD2
size: -

DNA: TGCGCCAGCAGCTCTGCCGGACTAGCGGCCGGGGAGCTGTTTTTT
CDR3: CASSSAGLAAGELFF
J: TRBJ2-2
V: TRBV5-1
D: TRBD2
size: once

DNA: TGTGCCAGCAGCCCGCCAAGGGCTAGCCAGCAGTTCTTC
CDR3: CASSPPRASQQFF
J: TRBJ2-1
V: TRBV7-9
D: -
size: -

DNA: TGTGCCCGGGACAGGGGACGCTTTAGCACAGATACGCAGTATTTT
CDR3: CARDRGRFSTDTQYF
J: TRBJ2-3
V: TRBV30
D: TRBD1
size: -

DNA: TGCAGCGTTGAAAGGACAGGCGACTACGAGCAGTACTTC
CDR3: CSVERTGDYEQYF
J: TRBJ2-7
V: TRBV29-1
D: TRBD1
size: few

DNA: TGTGCCAGCAGATCCCGGGGTTATGGCTACACCTTC
CDR3: CASRSRGYGYTF
J: TRBJ1-2
V: TRBV12-3/TRBV12-4
D: -
size: -

DNA: TGTGCCACCAGCAGAGACCGCGGGGAGTGGACTGAAGCTTTCTTT
CDR3: CATSRDRGEWTEAFF
J: TRBJ1-1
V: TRBV15
D: -
size: -

DNA: TGTGCCAGCAGTTACTCGAGACTCACCTATGGCTACACCTTC
CDR3: CASSYSRLTYGYTF
J: TRBJ1-2
V: TRBV6-5
D: -
size: once

DNA: TGTGCCAGCAGTCGACTAGCGGGCGACAATGAGCAGTTCTTC
CDR3: CASSRLAGDNEQFF
J: TRBJ2-1
V: TRBV6-5
D: TRBD2
size: few

DNA: TGTGCCAGCAGTTCCCAAGGGGCGTCAGGAAACACCATATATTTT
CDR3: CASSSQGASGNTIYF
J: TRBJ1-3
V: TRBV28
D: -
size: -

DNA: TGTGCCAGCAGTGAAAGTGGGGCACAGTCTGGAAACACCATATATTTT
CDR3: CASSESGAQSGNTIYF
J: TRBJ1-3
V: TRBV2
D: -
size: -

DNA: TGTGCCAGCAGTTCCTCTTATTCACCCCTCCACTTT
CDR3: CASSSSYSPLHF
J: TRBJ1-6
V: TRBV28
D: -
size: -

DNA: TGCGCCAGCAGCAATAAACTAGCGGGGTCCACAGATACGCAGTATTTT
CDR3: CASSNKLAGSTDTQYF
J: TRBJ2-3
V: TRBV10-1
D: TRBD2
size: -

DNA: TGCGCCAGCAGCCAGACGCCGGGACAGGGCTACGAGCAGTACTTC
CDR3: CASSQTPGQGYEQYF
J: TRBJ2-7
V: TRBV4-1
D: TRBD1
size: -